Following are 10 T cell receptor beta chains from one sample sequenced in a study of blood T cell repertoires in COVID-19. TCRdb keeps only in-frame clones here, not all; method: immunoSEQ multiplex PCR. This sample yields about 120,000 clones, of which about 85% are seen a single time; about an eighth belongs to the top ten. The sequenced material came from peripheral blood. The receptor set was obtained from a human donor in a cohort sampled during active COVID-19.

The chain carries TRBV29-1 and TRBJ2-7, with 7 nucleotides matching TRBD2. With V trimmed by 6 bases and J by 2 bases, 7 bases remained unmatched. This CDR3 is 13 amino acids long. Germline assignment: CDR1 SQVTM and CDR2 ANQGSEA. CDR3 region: CSVLHREAYEQYF. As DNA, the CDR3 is TGCAGCGTATTACATCGGGAGGCCTACGAGCAGTACTTC.

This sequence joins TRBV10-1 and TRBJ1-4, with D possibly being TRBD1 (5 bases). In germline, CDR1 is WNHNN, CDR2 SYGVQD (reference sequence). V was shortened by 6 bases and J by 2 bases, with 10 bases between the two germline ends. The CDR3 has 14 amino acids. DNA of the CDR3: TGCGCCAGCAGCGGCGGGGGGACTAATGAAAAACTGTTTTTT. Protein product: CASSGGGTNEKLFF.

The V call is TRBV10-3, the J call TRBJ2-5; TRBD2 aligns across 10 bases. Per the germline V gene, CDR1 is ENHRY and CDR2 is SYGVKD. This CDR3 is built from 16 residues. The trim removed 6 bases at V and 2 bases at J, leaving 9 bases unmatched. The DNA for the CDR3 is TGTGCCATCAGCGCCACCATACTAGCGGGGCAAGAGACCCAGTACTTC. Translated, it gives CAISATILAGQETQYF.

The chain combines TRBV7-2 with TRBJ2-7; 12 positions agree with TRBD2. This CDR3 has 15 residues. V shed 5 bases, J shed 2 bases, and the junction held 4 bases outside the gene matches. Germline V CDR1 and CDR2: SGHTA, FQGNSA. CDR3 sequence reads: CASSPLAGGPYEQYF. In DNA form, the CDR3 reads TGTGCCAGCAGCCCCCTAGCGGGGGGGCCCTACGAGCAGTACTTC.

The chain's CDR3 is CASSLSPRGLTGTEAFF. Written as DNA, the CDR3 is TGTGCCAGCAGTTTATCCCCACGCGGCTTAACGGGCACTGAAGCTTTCTTT. The V and J genes are TRBV27 and TRBJ1-1; D ambiguous. Trimming removed 0 bases from V and 4 bases from J, with 18 bases in between. Germline CDR1 MNHEY, CDR2 SMNVEV (reference sequence). CDR3 length equals 17 residues.

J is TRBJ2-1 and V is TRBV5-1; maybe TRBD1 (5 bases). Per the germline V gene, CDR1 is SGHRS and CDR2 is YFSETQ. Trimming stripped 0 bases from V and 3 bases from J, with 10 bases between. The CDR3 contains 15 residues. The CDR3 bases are TGCGCCAGCAGCTTGGGCAGGGTGGGCTACAATGAGCAGTTCTTC. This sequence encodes CASSLGRVGYNEQFF.

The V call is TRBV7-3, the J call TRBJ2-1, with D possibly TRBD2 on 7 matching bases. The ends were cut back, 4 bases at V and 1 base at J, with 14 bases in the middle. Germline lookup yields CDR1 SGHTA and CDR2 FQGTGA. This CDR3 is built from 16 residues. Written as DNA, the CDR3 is TGTGCCAGCAGCTCTCGAGGGGGAGGGTCCTACAATGAGCAGTTCTTC. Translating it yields CASSSRGGGSYNEQFF. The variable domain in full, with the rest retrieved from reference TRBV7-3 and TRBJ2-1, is GAGVSQTPSNKVTEKGKYVELRCDPISGHTALYWYRQSLGQGPEFLIYFQGTGAADDSGLPNDRFFAVRPEGSVSTLKIQRTERGDSAVYLCASSSRGGGSYNEQFFGPGTRLTVL.

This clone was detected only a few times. The CDR3 loop reads CASSLGTGGNTIYF. The CDR3 nucleotides read TGTGCCAGCAGTCTTGGGACAGGGGGAAACACCATATATTTT. This rearrangement joins TRBV11-2 to TRBJ1-3; 9 bases map to TRBD1. V lost 6 bases, J lost 4 bases, and 4 bases stayed unmatched. The CDR3 consists of 14 residues. CDR1 and CDR2 from the germline V gene are SGHAT and FQNNGV.

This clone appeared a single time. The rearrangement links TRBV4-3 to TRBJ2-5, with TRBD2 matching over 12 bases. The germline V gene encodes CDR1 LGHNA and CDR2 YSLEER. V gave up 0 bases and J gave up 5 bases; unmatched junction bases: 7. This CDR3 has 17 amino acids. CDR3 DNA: TGCGCCAGCAGCCAAGAAGCTAGCGGGGGGGCATGGGAGACCCAGTACTTC. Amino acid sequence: CASSQEASGGAWETQYF.

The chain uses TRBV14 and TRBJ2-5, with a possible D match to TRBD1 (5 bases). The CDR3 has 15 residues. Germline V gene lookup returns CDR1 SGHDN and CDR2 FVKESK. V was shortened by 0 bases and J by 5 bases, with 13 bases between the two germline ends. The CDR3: CASSQDLGPGETQYF. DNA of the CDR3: TGTGCCAGCAGCCAAGATTTGGGGCCGGGTGAGACCCAGTACTTC.